The T cell receptor (beta chain) described here comes from a study of blood T cell repertoires in COVID-19. Sequencing used immunoSEQ multiplex PCR; TCRdb keeps in-frame clones, though not all of them. This sample has around 190,000 clones, with about 91% found just once. Germline V gene lookup returns CDR1 SNHLY and CDR2 FYNNEI. After removal of 6 bases from V and 0 bases from J, the junction contained 10 bases not matched to a gene. The length of the CDR3 is 16 residues. This chain connects TRBV2 to TRBJ1-2; 7 bases align to TRBD1. The clonotype was recovered from a man between 18 and 29 years old with acute COVID-19. The specimen was PBMCs or T cells enriched from blood (not recorded which). CDR3 sequence: CASSGIQGMANYGYTF. CDR3 coding DNA: TGTGCCAGCAGCGGTATACAGGGGATGGCTAACTATGGCTACACCTTC.